A single sample gave rise to the 2 T cell receptor beta chains below, sequenced in a study of cytomegalovirus exposure and HLA in healthy donors. PCR involved 60 Vbeta and 13 Jbeta primers. Data came from immunoSEQ multiplex PCR; TCRdb stores just in-frame clones and leaves some out. The sample holds 100,000 to 150,000 clones, 77% seen once. Sequencing was performed on PBMCs. The receptors stem from a woman aged 40 to 50 in good health and CMV-seropositive.

The rearrangement uses TRBV30 and TRBJ2-3; 8 bases align to TRBD1. The V and J ends lost 0 bases and 2 bases, in that order; junction bases with no gene match: 7. Per germline, CDR1 GTSNPN and CDR2 SVGIG (reference sequence). The CDR3 sequence is 16 residues long. The DNA for the CDR3 is TGTGCCTGGAGTGTACAGTCAGGGGGCTTCACAGATACGCAGTATTTT. Translated, it gives CAWSVQSGGFTDTQYF.

This chain uses TRBV28 with TRBJ1-3, with TRBD1 matching over 8 bases. Per germline, CDR1 MDHEN and CDR2 SYDVKM. The junction had 1 base not matched to a gene; V was cut back by 6 bases and J by 0 bases. The CDR3 runs to 14 residues. CDR3 protein: CASRTGDSGNTIYF. CDR3 bases: TGTGCCAGCAGGACAGGGGACTCTGGAAACACCATATATTTT. Drawing the rest from reference TRBV28 and TRBJ1-3, the complete variable domain is DVKVTQSSRYLVKRTGEKVFLECVQDMDHENMFWYRQDPGLGLRLIYFSYDVKMKEKGDIPEGYSVSREKKERFSLILESASTNQTSMYLCASRTGDSGNTIYFGEGSWLTVV.